Sequencing of this TCR beta chain was carried out in a study of blood T cell repertoires in COVID-19. The CDR3 length is 15 residues. Germline assignment: CDR1 MDHEN and CDR2 SYDVKM. V lost 6 bases and J 0 bases, leaving 14 bases between the germline ends. The data were produced by immunoSEQ multiplex PCR, yet TCRdb's version contains in-frame clones alone and is incomplete. The table shows around 330,000 clones, with around 84% occurring only once. Sequencing used PBMCs or T cells enriched from blood (not recorded which). The chain joins TRBV28 to TRBJ1-1; D is uncertain. The source of this sequence is a woman aged 30 to 39 who had been exposed to COVID-19. CDR3 in amino acids: CASRVAGSLNTEAFF. The CDR3 DNA follows: TGTGCCAGCAGGGTGGCTGGGAGCCTGAACACTGAAGCTTTCTTT. Based on the CDR3 plus reference TRBV28 and TRBJ1-1, the full variable domain is DVKVTQSSRYLVKRTGEKVFLECVQDMDHENMFWYRQDPGLGLRLIYFSYDVKMKEKGDIPEGYSVSREKKERFSLILESASTNQTSMYLCASRVAGSLNTEAFFGQGTRLTVV.